A selection of T cell receptor beta chains follows, all from one sample in a study of T cells in Graves' hyperthyroidism and ophthalmopathy. TCRdb fed the multiplex PCR reads into MiXCR, producing one record per CDR3 protein. The sample records some 700,000 distinct CDR3 sequences, 15% to 20% being singletons. Material: blood. The receptors shown here come from a man in his fifties with Graves' hyperthyroidism. Each CDR3 is given with its conserved first and last residue. D genes are given only for firm matches. Expanded clones are given a class, and other clones once, few, many or no size at all.

J gene: TRBJ1-1
D gene: TRBD1
V gene: TRBV28
clone size: .
CDR3 protein: CASSLLGDRAYTEAFF
CDR3 DNA: TGTGCCAGCAGTTTATTGGGGGACAGGGCATACACTGAAGCTTTCTTT

J gene: TRBJ2-3
D gene: .
V gene: TRBV5-4
clone size: .
CDR3 protein: CASSTRTVSTDTQYF
CDR3 DNA: TGTGCCAGCAGCACCCGGACAGTTAGCACAGATACGCAGTATTTT

J gene: TRBJ2-3
D gene: TRBD2
V gene: TRBV29-1
clone size: .
CDR3 protein: CSVAPTSGRVADTQYF
CDR3 DNA: TGCAGCGTTGCCCCGACTAGCGGGAGGGTGGCAGATACGCAGTATTTT

J gene: TRBJ2-7
D gene: TRBD2
V gene: TRBV4-1
clone size: .
CDR3 protein: CASSQGLAVRYEQYF
CDR3 DNA: TGCGCCAGCAGCCAAGGACTAGCGGTCAGATACGAGCAGTACTTC

J gene: TRBJ2-3
D gene: TRBD1
V gene: TRBV7-9
clone size: .
CDR3 protein: CASSPGTGSTPSTDTQYF
CDR3 DNA: TGTGCCAGCAGCCCTGGGACAGGGTCAACACCTAGCACAGATACGCAGTATTTT

J gene: TRBJ2-1
D gene: TRBD2
V gene: TRBV6-1
clone size: .
CDR3 protein: CASSPGTSGRSYNEQFF
CDR3 DNA: TGTGCCAGCAGTCCAGGGACTAGCGGGCGATCCTACAATGAGCAGTTCTTC

J gene: TRBJ2-7
D gene: .
V gene: TRBV27
clone size: .
CDR3 protein: CASSPPGHEQYF
CDR3 DNA: TGTGCCAGCAGTCCCCCAGGGCACGAGCAGTACTTC

J gene: TRBJ2-7
D gene: TRBD2
V gene: TRBV29-1
clone size: many
CDR3 protein: CSVEVPGLDPYEQYF
CDR3 DNA: TGCAGCGTTGAAGTACCGGGACTAGATCCCTACGAGCAGTACTTC

J gene: TRBJ2-5
D gene: .
V gene: TRBV15
clone size: .
CDR3 protein: CATSTRTRLSETQYF
CDR3 DNA: TGTGCCACCAGCACACGAACTAGATTGAGCGAGACCCAGTACTTC

J gene: TRBJ2-2
D gene: .
V gene: TRBV19
clone size: many
CDR3 protein: CASSIAGMNTGELFF
CDR3 DNA: TGTGCCAGTAGTATAGCCGGGATGAACACCGGGGAGCTGTTTTTT

J gene: TRBJ2-3
D gene: .
V gene: TRBV12-3/TRBV12-4
clone size: many
CDR3 protein: CASSFPPTDTDTQYF
CDR3 DNA: TGTGCCAGCAGTTTCCCCCCCACCGATACAGATACGCAGTATTTT

J gene: TRBJ1-1
D gene: TRBD1
V gene: TRBV7-2
clone size: many
CDR3 protein: CASSLQGTYTEAFF
CDR3 DNA: TGTGCCAGCAGCCTACAGGGGACTTACACTGAAGCTTTCTTT

J gene: TRBJ1-2
D gene: .
V gene: TRBV27
clone size: many
CDR3 protein: CASSLYRGAGYTF
CDR3 DNA: TGTGCCAGCAGTTTATATAGGGGAGCTGGCTACACCTTC

J gene: TRBJ2-1
D gene: .
V gene: TRBV9
clone size: few
CDR3 protein: CASSVEGGGHGNEQFF
CDR3 DNA: TGTGCCAGCAGCGTAGAGGGTGGCGGACATGGGAATGAGCAGTTCTTC

J gene: TRBJ2-3
D gene: TRBD1
V gene: TRBV28
clone size: many
CDR3 protein: CASTGGGTDTQYF
CDR3 DNA: TGTGCCAGCACAGGGGGCGGCACAGATACGCAGTATTTT

J gene: TRBJ1-6
D gene: .
V gene: TRBV28
clone size: many
CDR3 protein: CASSLPATGSPLHF
CDR3 DNA: TGTGCCAGCAGTTTGCCCGCCACGGGCTCACCCCTCCACTTT

J gene: TRBJ2-1
D gene: .
V gene: TRBV7-2
clone size: many
CDR3 protein: CASSSPEGGNEQFF
CDR3 DNA: TGTGCCAGCAGCTCGCCCGAGGGTGGGAATGAGCAGTTCTTC

J gene: TRBJ2-1
D gene: .
V gene: TRBV6-2/TRBV6-3
clone size: .
CDR3 protein: CASSYSSQNNEQFF
CDR3 DNA: TGTGCCAGCAGTTACTCATCCCAAAACAATGAGCAGTTCTTC

J gene: TRBJ2-3
D gene: TRBD2
V gene: TRBV20-1
clone size: .
CDR3 protein: CSALTHSDLAGVTQYF
CDR3 DNA: TGCAGTGCTCTTACCCACTCGGACTTAGCGGGAGTAACGCAGTATTTT

J gene: TRBJ1-4
D gene: .
V gene: TRBV14
clone size: .
CDR3 protein: CASSRSQHRATNEKLFF
CDR3 DNA: TGTGCCAGCAGCCGAAGCCAACACAGGGCGACTAATGAAAAACTGTTTTTT

J gene: TRBJ1-5
D gene: .
V gene: TRBV28
clone size: .
CDR3 protein: CASSLFPRTAPTPAGHF
CDR3 DNA: TGTGCCAGCAGTTTATTCCCTCGGACAGCCCCAACCCCAGCGGGGCATTTT

J gene: TRBJ1-6
D gene: .
V gene: TRBV16
clone size: many
CDR3 protein: CASSQSSPADRSPLHF
CDR3 DNA: TGTGCCAGCAGCCAATCATCGCCAGCCGACCGTTCACCCCTCCACTTT

J gene: TRBJ2-1
D gene: .
V gene: TRBV30
clone size: many
CDR3 protein: CAWTGAGISYNEQFF
CDR3 DNA: TGTGCCTGGACGGGAGCGGGTATCTCCTACAATGAGCAGTTCTTC

J gene: TRBJ1-1
D gene: .
V gene: TRBV12-3/TRBV12-4
clone size: many
CDR3 protein: CASILDRPNTEAFF
CDR3 DNA: TGTGCCAGCATCCTCGACAGGCCGAACACTGAAGCTTTCTTT

J gene: TRBJ1-2
D gene: TRBD1
V gene: TRBV29-1
clone size: .
CDR3 protein: CSVGQGDYGYTF
CDR3 DNA: TGCAGCGTTGGACAGGGAGACTATGGCTACACCTTC

J gene: TRBJ2-3
D gene: .
V gene: TRBV20-1
clone size: few
CDR3 protein: CSADDNRDATDTQYF
CDR3 DNA: TGCAGTGCCGACGATAACCGGGACGCCACAGATACGCAGTATTTT

J gene: TRBJ2-5
D gene: TRBD2
V gene: TRBV27
clone size: many
CDR3 protein: CASSSGTSGKGQETQYF
CDR3 DNA: TGTGCCAGCAGTTCCGGGACTAGCGGGAAGGGACAAGAGACCCAGTACTTC

J gene: TRBJ2-3
D gene: TRBD2
V gene: TRBV18
clone size: few
CDR3 protein: CASSPLASGRPDTQYF
CDR3 DNA: TGTGCCAGCTCACCTCTGGCTAGCGGGAGGCCAGATACGCAGTATTTT

J gene: TRBJ1-5
D gene: .
V gene: TRBV15
clone size: many
CDR3 protein: CATSRGTVSNQPQHF
CDR3 DNA: TGTGCCACCAGCAGAGGAACAGTCAGCAATCAGCCCCAGCATTTT

J gene: TRBJ1-3
D gene: TRBD1
V gene: TRBV7-6
clone size: many
CDR3 protein: CASSPWTGPEGNTIYF
CDR3 DNA: TGTGCCAGCAGCCCGTGGACAGGACCTGAGGGAAACACCATATATTTT

J gene: TRBJ2-1
D gene: TRBD1
V gene: TRBV20-1
clone size: many
CDR3 protein: CSAYLQGGTYNEQFF
CDR3 DNA: TGCAGTGCTTACTTACAGGGGGGCACCTACAATGAGCAGTTCTTC

J gene: TRBJ2-1
D gene: TRBD1
V gene: TRBV20-1
clone size: few
CDR3 protein: CSAPDRGTYYNEQFF
CDR3 DNA: TGCAGTGCTCCGGACAGGGGGACTTACTACAATGAGCAGTTCTTC

J gene: TRBJ2-5
D gene: .
V gene: TRBV15
clone size: .
CDR3 protein: CATSPLGAARVETQYF
CDR3 DNA: TGTGCCACCAGCCCTCTGGGAGCCGCGAGAGTTGAGACCCAGTACTTC